Described below is a single T cell receptor beta chain sequence and its context. The sample carries other DNA sequences with the same CDR3. The PCR employed 60 Vbeta primers together with 13 Jbeta primers. Using immunoSEQ multiplex PCR, the repertoire was profiled, and TCRdb retains in-frame clones only, with some absent. The sample shows some 190,000 clones, just under 75% of them seen only once. The CDR3 sequence is 15 residues long. Unmatched junction bases numbered 13, after V lost 5 bases and J lost 7 bases. Germline loops: CDR1 SGHTA, CDR2 FQGNSA. This sample stems from a study of cytomegalovirus exposure and HLA in healthy donors.

This chain links TRBV7-2 with TRBJ1-2; 7 bases are shared with TRBD1. The source is a man aged 25 to 45 in good health and CMV-seropositive. The specimen sequenced was PBMCs. CDR3 amino acids: CASSRDRANVFGYTF. CDR3 DNA: TGTGCCAGCAGCCGAGACAGGGCCAACGTATTTGGCTACACCTTC. The variable domain in full, with the rest retrieved from reference TRBV7-2 and TRBJ1-2, is GAGVSQSPSNKVTEKGKDVELRCDPISGHTALYWYRQSLGQGLEFLIYFQGNSAPDKSGLPSDRFSAERTGGSVSTLTIQRTQQEDSAVYLCASSRDRANVFGYTFGSGTRLTVV.